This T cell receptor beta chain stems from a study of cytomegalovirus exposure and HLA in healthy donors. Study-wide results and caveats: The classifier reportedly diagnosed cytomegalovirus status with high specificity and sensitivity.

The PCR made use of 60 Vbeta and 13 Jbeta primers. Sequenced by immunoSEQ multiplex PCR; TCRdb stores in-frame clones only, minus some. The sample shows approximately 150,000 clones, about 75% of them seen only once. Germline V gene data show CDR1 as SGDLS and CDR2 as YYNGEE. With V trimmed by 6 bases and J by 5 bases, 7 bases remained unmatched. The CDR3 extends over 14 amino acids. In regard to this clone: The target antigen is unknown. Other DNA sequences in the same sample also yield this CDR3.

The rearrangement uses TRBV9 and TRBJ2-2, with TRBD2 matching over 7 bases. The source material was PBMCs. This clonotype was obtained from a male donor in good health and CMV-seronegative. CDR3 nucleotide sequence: TGTGCCAGCACCCTAGCGGCAGTTACCGGGGAGCTGTTTTTT. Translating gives CASTLAAVTGELFF.